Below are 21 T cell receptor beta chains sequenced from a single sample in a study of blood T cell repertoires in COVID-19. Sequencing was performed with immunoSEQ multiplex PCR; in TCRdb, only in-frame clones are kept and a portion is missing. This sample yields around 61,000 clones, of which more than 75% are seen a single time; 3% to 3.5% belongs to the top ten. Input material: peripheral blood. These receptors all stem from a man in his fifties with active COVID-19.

DNA of the CDR3: TGCGCCAGCAGCTTGGTTCCGGGTGGGAATGAGCAGTTCTTC. As protein: CASSLVPGGNEQFF. The gene calls are TRBV5-1 and TRBJ2-1; no reliable D call. The CDR3 is 14 residues long. With 0 bases removed from V and 7 bases from J, the gap between germline ends came to 11 bases. Germline-derived CDR1 and CDR2 are SGHRS and YFSETQ.

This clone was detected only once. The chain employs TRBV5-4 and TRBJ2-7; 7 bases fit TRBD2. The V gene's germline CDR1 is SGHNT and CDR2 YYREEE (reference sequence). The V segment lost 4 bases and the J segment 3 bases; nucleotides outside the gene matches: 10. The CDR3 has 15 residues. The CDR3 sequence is CASSRGVDHGYEQYF. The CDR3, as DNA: TGTGCCAGCAGCCGGGGGGTAGACCACGGCTACGAGCAGTACTTC.

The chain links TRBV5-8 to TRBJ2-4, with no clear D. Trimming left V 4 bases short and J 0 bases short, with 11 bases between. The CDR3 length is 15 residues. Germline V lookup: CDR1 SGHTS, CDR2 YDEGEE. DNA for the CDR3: TGTGCCAGCAGCCTGGGGTTACTAGCCAAAAACATTCAGTACTTC. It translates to CASSLGLLAKNIQYF.

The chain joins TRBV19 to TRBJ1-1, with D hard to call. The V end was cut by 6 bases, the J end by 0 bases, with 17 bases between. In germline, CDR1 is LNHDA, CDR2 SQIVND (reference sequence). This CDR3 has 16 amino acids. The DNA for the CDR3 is TGTGCCAGTAGCCCCTCGGCAGGTTTCATGAACACTGAAGCTTTCTTT. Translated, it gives CASSPSAGFMNTEAFF.

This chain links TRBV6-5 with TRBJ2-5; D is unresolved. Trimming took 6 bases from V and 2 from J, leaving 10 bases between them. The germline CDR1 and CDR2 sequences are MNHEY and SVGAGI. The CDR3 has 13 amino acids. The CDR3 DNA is TGTGCCAGCAGGGCCTTATGGCAAGAGACCCAGTACTTC. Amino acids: CASRALWQETQYF.

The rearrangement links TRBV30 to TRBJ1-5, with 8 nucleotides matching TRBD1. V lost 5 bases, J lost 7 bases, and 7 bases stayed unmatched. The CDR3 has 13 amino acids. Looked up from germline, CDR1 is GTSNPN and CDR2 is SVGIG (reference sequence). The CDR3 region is CAWAQGAEQPQHF. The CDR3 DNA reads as TGTGCCTGGGCTCAGGGGGCAGAACAGCCCCAGCATTTT.

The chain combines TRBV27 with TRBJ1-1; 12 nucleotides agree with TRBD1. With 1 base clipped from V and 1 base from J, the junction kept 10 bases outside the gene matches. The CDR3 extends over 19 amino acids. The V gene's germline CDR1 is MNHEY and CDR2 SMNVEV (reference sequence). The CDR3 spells CASSLYGPGQGAGNTEAFF. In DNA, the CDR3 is TGTGCCAGCAGTTTATATGGGCCGGGACAGGGGGCGGGGAACACTGAAGCTTTCTTT.

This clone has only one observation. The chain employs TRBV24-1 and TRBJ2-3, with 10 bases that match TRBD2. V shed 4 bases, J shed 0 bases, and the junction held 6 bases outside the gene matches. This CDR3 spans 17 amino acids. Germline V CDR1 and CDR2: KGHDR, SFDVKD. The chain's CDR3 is CATSDAASGGSTDTQYF. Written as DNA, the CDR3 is TGTGCCACCAGTGACGCGGCTAGCGGGGGTAGCACAGATACGCAGTATTTT.

The CDR3 spells CASSYTGGQFYEQYF. CDR3 coding DNA: TGTGCCAGCTCTTACACAGGGGGACAATTCTACGAGCAGTACTTC. This sequence joins TRBV18 and TRBJ2-7; 8 bases are a match to TRBD1. The CDR3 sequence is 15 residues long. Per the germline V gene, CDR1 is KGHSH and CDR2 is LQKENI. V lost 6 bases, J lost 3 bases, and 10 bases stayed unmatched.

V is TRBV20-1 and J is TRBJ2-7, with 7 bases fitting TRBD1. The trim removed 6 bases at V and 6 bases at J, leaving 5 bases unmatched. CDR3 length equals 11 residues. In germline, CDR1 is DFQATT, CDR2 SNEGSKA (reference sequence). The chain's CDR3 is CSALGQSEQYF. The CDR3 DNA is TGCAGTGCGTTGGGACAGTCCGAGCAGTACTTC.

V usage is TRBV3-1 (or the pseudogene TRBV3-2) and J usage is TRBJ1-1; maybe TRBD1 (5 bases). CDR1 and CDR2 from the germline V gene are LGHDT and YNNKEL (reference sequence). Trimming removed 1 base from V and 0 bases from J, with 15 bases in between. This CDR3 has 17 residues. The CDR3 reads CASSQAPEAGMNTEAFF. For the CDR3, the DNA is TGTGCCAGCAGCCAAGCCCCTGAGGCAGGGATGAACACTGAAGCTTTCTTT.

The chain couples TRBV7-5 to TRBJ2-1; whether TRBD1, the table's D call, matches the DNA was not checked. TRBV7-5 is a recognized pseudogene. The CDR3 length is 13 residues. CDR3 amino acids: CVRSTGQGNEQFF. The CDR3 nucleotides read TGTGTCAGAAGTACGGGACAGGGTAACGAGCAGTTCTTC.

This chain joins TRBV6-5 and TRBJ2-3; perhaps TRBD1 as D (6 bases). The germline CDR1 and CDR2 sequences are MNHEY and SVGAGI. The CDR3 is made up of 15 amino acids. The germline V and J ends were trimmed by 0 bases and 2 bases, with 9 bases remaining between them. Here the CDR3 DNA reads TGTGCCAGCAGTTACTCCGGACAGCTCACAGATACGCAGTATTTT. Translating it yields CASSYSGQLTDTQYF.

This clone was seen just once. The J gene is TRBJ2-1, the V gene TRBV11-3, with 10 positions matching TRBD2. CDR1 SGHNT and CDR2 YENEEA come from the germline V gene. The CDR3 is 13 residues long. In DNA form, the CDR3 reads TGTGCGACCACTAGCGGGGAACAAAATGAGCAGTTCTTC. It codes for CATTSGEQNEQFF.

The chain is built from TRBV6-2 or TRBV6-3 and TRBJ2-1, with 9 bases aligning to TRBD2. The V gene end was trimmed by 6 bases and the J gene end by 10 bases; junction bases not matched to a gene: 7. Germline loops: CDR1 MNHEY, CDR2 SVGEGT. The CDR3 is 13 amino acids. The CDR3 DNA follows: TGTGCCAGCAGCGTCCTGCGGGAGGGGGAGCAGTTCTTC. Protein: CASSVLREGEQFF.

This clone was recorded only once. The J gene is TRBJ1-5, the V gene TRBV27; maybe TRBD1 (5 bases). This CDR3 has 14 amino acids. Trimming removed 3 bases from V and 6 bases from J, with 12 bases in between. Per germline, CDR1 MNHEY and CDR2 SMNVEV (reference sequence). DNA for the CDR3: TGTGCCAGCAGTTTGGGAGGGGTCCCTCAGCCCCAGCATTTT. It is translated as CASSLGGVPQPQHF.

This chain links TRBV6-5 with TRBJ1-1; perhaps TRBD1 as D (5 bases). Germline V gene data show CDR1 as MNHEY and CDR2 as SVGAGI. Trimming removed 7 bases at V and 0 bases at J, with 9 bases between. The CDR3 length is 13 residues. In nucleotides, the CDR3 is TGTGCCAGCAACTACAGGTTGAACACTGAAGCTTTCTTT. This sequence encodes CASNYRLNTEAFF.

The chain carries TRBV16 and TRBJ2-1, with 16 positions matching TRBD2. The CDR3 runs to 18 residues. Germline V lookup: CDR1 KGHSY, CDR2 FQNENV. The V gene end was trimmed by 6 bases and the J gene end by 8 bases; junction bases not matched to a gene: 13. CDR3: CASRGGTSGRALFDEQFF. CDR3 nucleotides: TGTGCCAGCAGAGGAGGGACTAGCGGGAGGGCCCTTTTCGATGAGCAGTTCTTC.

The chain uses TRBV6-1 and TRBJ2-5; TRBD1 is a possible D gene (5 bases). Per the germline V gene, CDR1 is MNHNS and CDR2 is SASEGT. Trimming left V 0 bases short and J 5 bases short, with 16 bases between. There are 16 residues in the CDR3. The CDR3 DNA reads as TGTGCCAGCAGTGAAGCTGGGGCCACCTTCTTGGAGACCCAGTACTTC. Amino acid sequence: CASSEAGATFLETQYF.

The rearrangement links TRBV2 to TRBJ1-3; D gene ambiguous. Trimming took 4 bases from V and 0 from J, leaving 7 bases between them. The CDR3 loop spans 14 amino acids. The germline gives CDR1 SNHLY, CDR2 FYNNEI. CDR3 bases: TGTGCCAGCAGTGTAGAAGCCTCTGGAAACACCATATATTTT. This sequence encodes CASSVEASGNTIYF.

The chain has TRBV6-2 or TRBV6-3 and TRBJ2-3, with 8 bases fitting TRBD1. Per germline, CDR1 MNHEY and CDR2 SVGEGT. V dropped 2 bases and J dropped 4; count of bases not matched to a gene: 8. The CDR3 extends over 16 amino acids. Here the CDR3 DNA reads TGTGCCAGCAGTTACCCTCCGGGACAGGCGTCAGATACGCAGTATTTT. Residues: CASSYPPGQASDTQYF.